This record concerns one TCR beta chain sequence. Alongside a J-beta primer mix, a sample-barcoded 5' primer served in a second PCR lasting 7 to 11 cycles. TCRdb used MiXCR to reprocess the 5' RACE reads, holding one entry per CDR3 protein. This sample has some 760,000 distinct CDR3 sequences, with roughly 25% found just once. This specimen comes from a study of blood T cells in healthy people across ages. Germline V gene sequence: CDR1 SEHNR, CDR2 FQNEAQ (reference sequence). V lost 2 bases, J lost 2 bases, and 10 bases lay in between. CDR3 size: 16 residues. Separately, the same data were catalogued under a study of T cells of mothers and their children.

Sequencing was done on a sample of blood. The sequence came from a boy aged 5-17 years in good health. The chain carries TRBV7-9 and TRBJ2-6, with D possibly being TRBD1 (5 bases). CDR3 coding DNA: TGTGCCAGCAGCTTAATCCAGGGCGCTGGGGCCAACGTCCTGACTTTC. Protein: CASSLIQGAGANVLTF.